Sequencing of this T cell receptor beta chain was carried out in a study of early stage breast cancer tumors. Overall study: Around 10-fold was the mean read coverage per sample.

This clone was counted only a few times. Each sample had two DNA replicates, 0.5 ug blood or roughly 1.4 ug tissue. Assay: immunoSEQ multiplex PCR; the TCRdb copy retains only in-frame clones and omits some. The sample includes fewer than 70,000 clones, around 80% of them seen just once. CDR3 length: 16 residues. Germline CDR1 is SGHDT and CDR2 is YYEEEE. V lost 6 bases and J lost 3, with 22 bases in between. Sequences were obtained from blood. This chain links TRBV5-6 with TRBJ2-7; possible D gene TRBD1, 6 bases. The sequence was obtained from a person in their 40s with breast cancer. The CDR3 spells CASNRRGGQTNYEQYF. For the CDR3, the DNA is TGTGCCAGCAACCGTAGAGGGGGACAAACCAACTACGAGCAGTACTTC.